This paragraph reports one T cell receptor beta chain. What it binds is not known. The data stem from a study of long-term antiretroviral therapy in people with HIV. Study-wide results and limits: Every time point showed a repertoire led by clones expanded before ART. Blood, drawn from about 2003 to 2018, may reflect older ART regimens.

CDR1 is SGHTA, CDR2 FQGTGA, per germline. The CDR3 consists of 15 residues. With 5 bases clipped from V and 6 bases from J, the junction kept 5 bases outside the gene matches. Researchers ran immunoSEQ v3.0 at survey level. Method: immunoSEQ multiplex PCR; TCRdb's copy keeps in-frame clones and lacks some. Among 37,000 or so clones, about 80% were seen once, and the ten largest hold under 6.5%. The chain has TRBV7-3 and TRBJ2-3; 13 nucleotides agree with TRBD2. Sequenced here: unsorted PBMCs, sampled 3.4 years after starting antiretroviral therapy. This receptor was taken from a man aged 30 to 39 with HIV. CDR3 loop: CASSPGTSGIDTQYF. The CDR3 nucleotides read TGTGCCAGCAGCCCTGGGACTAGCGGGATTGATACGCAGTATTTT.